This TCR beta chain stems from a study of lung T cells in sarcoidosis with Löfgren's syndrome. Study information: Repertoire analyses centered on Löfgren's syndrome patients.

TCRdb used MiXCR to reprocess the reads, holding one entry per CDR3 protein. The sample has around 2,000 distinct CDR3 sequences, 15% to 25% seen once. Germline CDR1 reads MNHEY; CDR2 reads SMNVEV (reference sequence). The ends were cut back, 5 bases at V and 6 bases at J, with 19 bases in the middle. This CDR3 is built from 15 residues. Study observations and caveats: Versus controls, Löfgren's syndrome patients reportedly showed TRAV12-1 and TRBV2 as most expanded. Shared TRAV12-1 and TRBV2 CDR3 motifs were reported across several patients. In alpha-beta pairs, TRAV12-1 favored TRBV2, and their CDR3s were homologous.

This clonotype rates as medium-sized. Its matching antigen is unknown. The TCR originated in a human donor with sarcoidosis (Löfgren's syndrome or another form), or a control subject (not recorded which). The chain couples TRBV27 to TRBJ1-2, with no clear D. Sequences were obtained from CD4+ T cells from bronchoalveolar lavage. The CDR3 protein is CASSPTPGLRDGYTF. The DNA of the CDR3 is TGTGCCAGCAGTCCCACCCCCGGACTTAGGGATGGCTACACCTTC.